This is a list of T cell receptor beta chains from one sample in a study of blood T cell repertoires in COVID-19. Sequencing used immunoSEQ multiplex PCR; TCRdb keeps in-frame clones, though not all of them. The repertoire has around 170,000 clones, approximately 79% of them found once; the top ten carry about an eighth. Sequencing used peripheral blood. These receptors came from a man aged 30 to 45 with active or convalescent COVID-19. The CDR3 runs from the conserved cysteine through the conserved F or W. A D gene is named only where the DNA matches it firmly. Rows may omit the clone size; those that give it use once, few, many or a size class.

TGCAGCGTTCTCCCGGGGACATCCAGTGAAGCTTTCTTT,CSVLPGTSSEAFF,TRBV29-1,-,-,TRBJ1-1
TGTGCCACCAGCAGAGATAGGGGGACAGGAAACACCATATATTTT,CATSRDRGTGNTIYF,TRBV15,-,-,TRBJ1-3
TGTGCCAGCAGTTTCCCAGGCATGGTTGGCTACACCTTC,CASSFPGMVGYTF,TRBV27,-,-,TRBJ1-2
TGTGCCAGTAGTATAGGGGACAGGAAAAGCTATGGCTACACCTTC,CASSIGDRKSYGYTF,TRBV19,-,TRBD1,TRBJ1-2
TGTGCCAGTAGTATAAGAGGGGGTAATAACTACAATGAGCAGTTCTTC,CASSIRGGNNYNEQFF,TRBV19,-,-,TRBJ2-1
TGCGCCAGCAGCCAAGATCCGACAGGGAAGGAGACCCAGTACTTC,CASSQDPTGKETQYF,TRBV4-1,-,TRBD1,TRBJ2-5
TGCGCCAGCAGCCAGTACAGGGATAGCAATCAGCCCCAGCATTTT,CASSQYRDSNQPQHF,TRBV4-1,-,-,TRBJ1-5
TGTGCCAGTAGTATCTTAACAGGGGGCGCGCAGTACTTC,CASSILTGGAQYF,TRBV19,-,TRBD1,TRBJ2-7
TGTGCCACCAGCCCGGGACAGGGAGTCTATGGCTACACCTTC,CATSPGQGVYGYTF,TRBV24-1,-,TRBD1,TRBJ1-2
TGTGCCACCAGCAGAGAGGGAGGGGCCAAGGATGGCTACACCTTC,CATSREGGAKDGYTF,TRBV15,once,-,TRBJ1-2
TGCGCCAGCAGCCCCTTAGGACAGGGCGCTGCAAAGCAGTATTTT,CASSPLGQGAAKQYF,TRBV4-1,-,TRBD1,TRBJ2-3
TGTGCCAGCAGCTCTAGCGGGCGGGCCTACGAGCAGTACTTC,CASSSSGRAYEQYF,TRBV7-2,-,TRBD2,TRBJ2-7
TGCGCCAGCAGCCCGGAGTTAGCTAACTATGGCTACACCTTC,CASSPELANYGYTF,TRBV4-1,-,-,TRBJ1-2
TGTGCCAGCAGTGAGAAGGGTAGGGGGCCCCAAGAGACCCAGTACTTC,CASSEKGRGPQETQYF,TRBV6-1,-,TRBD1,TRBJ2-5
TGTGCCAGCAGGCGGAACTCTGGGGCCAACGTCCTGACTTTC,CASRRNSGANVLTF,TRBV7-2,-,-,TRBJ2-6
TGTGCCATCAGGAGGGACACCCGCTCTGGAAACACCATATATTTT,CAIRRDTRSGNTIYF,TRBV10-3,-,-,TRBJ1-3